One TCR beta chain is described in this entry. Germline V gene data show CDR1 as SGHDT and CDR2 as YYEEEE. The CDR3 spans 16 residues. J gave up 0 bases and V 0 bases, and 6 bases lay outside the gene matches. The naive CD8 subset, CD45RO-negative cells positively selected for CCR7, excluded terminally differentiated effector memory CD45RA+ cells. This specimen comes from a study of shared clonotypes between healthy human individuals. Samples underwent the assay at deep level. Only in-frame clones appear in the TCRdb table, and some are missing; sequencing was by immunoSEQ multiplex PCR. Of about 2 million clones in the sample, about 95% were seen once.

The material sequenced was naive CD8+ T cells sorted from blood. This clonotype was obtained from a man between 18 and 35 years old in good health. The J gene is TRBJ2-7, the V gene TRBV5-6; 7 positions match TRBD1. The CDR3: CASSLDGQASSYEQYF. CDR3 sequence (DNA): TGTGCCAGCAGCTTGGACGGACAGGCGAGCTCCTACGAGCAGTACTTC.